This T cell receptor (beta chain) emerged from a study of T-cell reconstitution after alpha-beta-depleted transplantation in children. Whole-study findings and limits: A year had passed since transplant, and T-cell counts and diversity by then came mostly from newly produced T cells.

Concerning this clonotype: Its antigen is as yet unknown.

Unique molecular identifiers tagged the TCRbeta library. TCRdb re-called the PCR reads through MiXCR, storing one row per CDR3 protein. This sample carries hundreds of thousands of distinct CDR3 sequences, approximately 17% of them seen once, and the ten largest clones take about 41%. Germline assignment: CDR1 DFQATT and CDR2 SNEGSKA (reference sequence). The CDR3 consists of 13 residues. V was shortened by 1 base and J by 0 bases, with 5 bases between the two germline ends. The rearrangement joins TRBV20-1 to TRBJ2-3; unclear D gene. Sample: PBMCs, mostly from graft donor cells, taken 360 days after TCRalphabeta/CD19-depleted stem cell transplant. The receptor was isolated from a male patient between 2 and 10 years old who had a stem cell transplant for acute lymphoblastic leukemia, so the T cells may come from the graft donor. CDR3 in DNA: TGCAGTGCTAGAGGAGAGAGCACAGATACGCAGTATTTT. This gives the protein CSARGESTDTQYF.